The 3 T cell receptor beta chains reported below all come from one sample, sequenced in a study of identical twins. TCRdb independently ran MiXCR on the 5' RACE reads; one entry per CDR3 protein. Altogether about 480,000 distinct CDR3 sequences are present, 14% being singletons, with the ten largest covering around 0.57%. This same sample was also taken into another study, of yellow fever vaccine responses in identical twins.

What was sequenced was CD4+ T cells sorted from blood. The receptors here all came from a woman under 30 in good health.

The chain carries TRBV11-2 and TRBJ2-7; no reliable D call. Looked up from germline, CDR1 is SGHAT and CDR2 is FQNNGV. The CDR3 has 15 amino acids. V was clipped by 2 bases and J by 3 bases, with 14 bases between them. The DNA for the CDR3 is TGTGCCAGCAGCTTATACCCCGGGTCGGGCTACGAGCAGTACTTC. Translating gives CASSLYPGSGYEQYF.

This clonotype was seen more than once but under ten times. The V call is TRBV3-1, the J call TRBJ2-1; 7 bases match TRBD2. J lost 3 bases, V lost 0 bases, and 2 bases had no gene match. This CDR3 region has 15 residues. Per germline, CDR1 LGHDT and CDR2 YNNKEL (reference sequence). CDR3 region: CASSQEGTNYNEQFF. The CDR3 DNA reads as TGTGCCAGCAGCCAAGAGGGGACTAACTACAATGAGCAGTTCTTC.

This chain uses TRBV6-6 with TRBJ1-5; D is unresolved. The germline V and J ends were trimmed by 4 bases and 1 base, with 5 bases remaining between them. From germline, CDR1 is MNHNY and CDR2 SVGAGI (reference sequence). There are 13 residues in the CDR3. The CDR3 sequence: CASSSGSNQPQHF. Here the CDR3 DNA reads TGTGCCAGCAGTTCTGGCAGCAATCAGCCCCAGCATTTT.